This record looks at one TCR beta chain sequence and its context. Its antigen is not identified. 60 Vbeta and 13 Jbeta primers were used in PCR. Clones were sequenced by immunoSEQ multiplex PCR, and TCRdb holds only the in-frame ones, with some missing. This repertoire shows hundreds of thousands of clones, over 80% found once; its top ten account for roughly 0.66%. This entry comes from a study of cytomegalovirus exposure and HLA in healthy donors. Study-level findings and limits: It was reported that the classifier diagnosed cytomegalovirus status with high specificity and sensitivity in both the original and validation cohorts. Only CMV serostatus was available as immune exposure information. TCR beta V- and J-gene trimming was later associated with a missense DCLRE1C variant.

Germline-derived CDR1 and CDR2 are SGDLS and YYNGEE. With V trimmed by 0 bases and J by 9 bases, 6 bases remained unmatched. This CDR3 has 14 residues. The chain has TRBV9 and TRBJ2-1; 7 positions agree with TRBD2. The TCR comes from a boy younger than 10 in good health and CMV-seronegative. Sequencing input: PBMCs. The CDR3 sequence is CASSVEGWEGEQFF. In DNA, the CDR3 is TGTGCCAGCAGCGTAGAGGGGTGGGAGGGTGAGCAGTTCTTC. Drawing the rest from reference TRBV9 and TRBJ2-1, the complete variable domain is DSGVTQTPKHLITATGQRVTLRCSPRSGDLSVYWYQQSLDQGLQFLIQYYNGEERAKGNILERFSAQQFPDLHSELNLSSLELGDSALYFCASSVEGWEGEQFFGPGTRLTVL.